This record concerns one T cell receptor (beta chain) sequence. The CDR3 runs 12 residues. Trimming removed 4 bases at V and 7 bases at J, with 8 bases between. CDR1 and CDR2 from the germline V gene are SNHLY and FYNNEI. Clones were sequenced by immunoSEQ multiplex PCR, and TCRdb holds only the in-frame ones, with some missing. Of roughly 330,000 clones listed, around 87% were seen once; the top ten hold about 5.4%. The data stem from a study of blood T cell repertoires in COVID-19. Source material: PBMCs or T cells enriched from blood (not recorded which). The gene calls are TRBV2 and TRBJ1-5; unclear D gene. The TCR originated in a woman in her twenties or thirties who had recovered from COVID-19. The CDR3 here is CASSVAFQPQHF. CDR3 DNA sequence: TGTGCCAGCAGTGTGGCTTTCCAGCCCCAGCATTTT.